What follows are 17 T cell receptor beta chains derived from one specimen sequenced in a study of breast tumors, draining lymph nodes, adjacent tissues. Breast cancer patients provided tissue from their axillary draining lymph nodes. TCRdb redid the calling of the multiplex PCR reads with MiXCR, one entry per CDR3 protein. Here the sample spans around 290,000 distinct CDR3 sequences, over 25% being singletons. The specimen was axillary lymph node tissue. All receptors derive from a female donor with breast cancer. Some clones in this sample may be carry-over from other donors' samples.

This clonotype has a count of ten or more. V is TRBV3-1 and J is TRBJ1-2; D gene ambiguous. Trimming stripped 1 base from V and 5 bases from J, with 11 bases between. CDR3 length equals 14 residues. Per the germline V gene, CDR1 is LGHDT and CDR2 is YNNKEL (reference sequence). CDR3: CASSQGGRGYGYTF. The CDR3 DNA sequence: TGTGCCAGCAGCCAAGGAGGGCGCGGATATGGCTACACCTTC.

The V call is TRBV20-1, the J call TRBJ1-4; D is unresolved. Looked up from germline, CDR1 is DFQATT and CDR2 is SNEGSKA (reference sequence). V lost 5 bases and J 3 bases, leaving 13 bases between the germline ends. CDR3 length: 14 residues. CDR3 protein: CSADDGSSNEKLFF. CDR3 DNA sequence: TGCAGTGCTGATGACGGGAGCTCTAATGAAAAACTGTTTTTT.

Ten or more counts support this clonotype. V is TRBV19 and J is TRBJ2-1; TRBD2 aligns across 13 bases. CDR3 size: 16 residues. From germline, CDR1 is LNHDA and CDR2 SQIVND (reference sequence). Trimming took 4 bases from V and 8 from J; bases not matched to a gene: 8. CDR3 coding DNA: TGTGCCAGTAGTACACTAGCGGGAGGGCCCAGGCATGAGCAGTTCTTC. Its protein is CASSTLAGGPRHEQFF.

This clonotype was observed once. This chain links TRBV25-1 with TRBJ2-6; D gene uncertain. Trimming stripped 5 bases from V and 0 bases from J, with 17 bases between. Germline V CDR1 and CDR2: MGHDK, SYGVNS. The CDR3 is made up of 18 amino acids. The CDR3 protein is CASSIHPGLCSGANVLTF. In DNA form, the CDR3 reads TGTGCCAGCAGTATACATCCCGGGCTGTGCTCTGGGGCCAACGTCCTGACTTTC.

As for this clonotype: A clone one base away is much larger, so this may be a read error. The chain combines TRBV20-1 with TRBJ2-1, with D possibly being TRBD2 (6 bases). The CDR3 is 11 amino acids. Germline V CDR1 and CDR2: DFQATT, SNEGSKA (reference sequence). CDR3 DNA sequence: TGCAGTGCTAGCGGGAGTAGTGAGCAGTCCTTC. Translation gives CSASGSSEQSF.

The sample holds many counts of this clonotype. The V call is TRBV20-1, the J call TRBJ2-7; 7 nucleotides line up with TRBD2. The CDR3 contains 12 residues. From germline, CDR1 is DFQATT and CDR2 SNEGSKA (reference sequence). CDR3 sequence reads: CSPGGGPYEQYF. Here the CDR3 DNA reads TGCAGCCCCGGCGGGGGACCCTACGAGCAGTACTTC.

This clonotype was detected only a few times. A much larger clonotype is one base distant, so this may be a read error. The genes are TRBV19 and TRBJ2-7, with D unclear. Looked up from germline, CDR1 is LNHDA and CDR2 is SQIVND (reference sequence). The CDR3 totals 14 residues. Trimming removed 6 bases from V and 0 bases from J, with 12 bases in between. The CDR3 loop reads CASSRLPSSYEQYF. Written as DNA, the CDR3 is TGTGCCAGTAGCCGCCTCCCCAGCTCCTACGAGCAGTACTTC.

This clonotype was observed a few times. A much larger clone lies one base from this, so it may be a read error. The conserved final phenylalanine or tryptophan is absent from the CDR3, which likely points to a read error. The chain couples TRBV7-9 to TRBJ2-7; the match to TRBD2 covers 8 bases. Germline V gives CDR1 SEHNR, CDR2 FQNEAQ (reference sequence). The CDR3 is made up of 16 amino acids. Trimming at V came to 5 bases and at J to 0 bases, leaving 9 bases not matched to a gene. The CDR3 DNA reads TGTGCCAGCAGCCTCGTTGGCGGGAGGACCTCCTACGAGCAGTACTCC. Amino acids: CASSLVGGRTSYEQYS.

The chain couples TRBV7-2 to TRBJ2-4; D is undetermined. Trimming cost V 1 base and J 8 bases, with 15 bases left between them. CDR1 is SGHTA, CDR2 FQGNSA, per germline. The CDR3 is 15 amino acids. DNA for the CDR3: TGTGCCAGCAGCTTAGATCAGACCAGCGCGGACATTCAGTACTTC. The encoded protein is CASSLDQTSADIQYF.

This clonotype was found many times. The chain uses TRBV19 and TRBJ2-5, with 9 bases aligning to TRBD1. J was trimmed by 3 bases and V by 7 bases; bases with no gene match: 12. CDR1 is LNHDA and CDR2 is SQIVND in the germline V gene (reference sequence). The CDR3 totals 16 residues. The CDR3, as DNA: TGTGCCAGTACCAAGGGGCGGGACAGGGTTAAAGAGACCCAGTACTTC. It codes for CASTKGRDRVKETQYF. The entire variable domain, with the rest obtained from reference TRBV19 and TRBJ2-5, is as follows: DGGITQSPKYLFRKEGQNVTLSCEQNLNHDAMYWYRQDPGQGLRLIYYSQIVNDFQKGDIAEGYSVSREKKESFPLTVTSAQKNPTAFYLCASTKGRDRVKETQYFGPGTRLLVL.

This chain uses TRBV2 with TRBJ1-6, with 8 bases matching TRBD1. The V gene's germline CDR1 is SNHLY and CDR2 FYNNEI. V was pared by 7 bases and J by 10 bases, with 6 bases of the junction left unmatched. The CDR3 extends over 13 amino acids. CDR3 region: CASKETGVSPLHF. The CDR3 region has the DNA TGTGCCAGCAAAGAGACAGGGGTGTCACCCCTCCACTTT.

Ten or more counts support this clonotype. This chain joins TRBV10-3 and TRBJ2-5; TRBD1 is a possible D gene (6 bases). The CDR3 loop spans 14 amino acids. V gave up 6 bases and J gave up 5 bases, with 16 bases separating them. Germline assignment: CDR1 ENHRY and CDR2 SYGVKD. CDR3 region: CAIRRTGLGETQYF. In nucleotides, the CDR3 is TGTGCCATCAGACGAACAGGGTTAGGGGAGACCCAGTACTTC.

In regard to this clonotype: A read error may account for a junction end that differs from germline. V gene TRBV4-1 combines with J gene TRBJ2-3; D not certain. CDR3 size: 13 residues. Per germline, CDR1 MGHRA and CDR2 YSYEKL. The CDR3 DNA sequence: TGCGCCAGCAGCCATCAGCAGGAAGATAGGCAGTATTTT. This encodes CASSHQQEDRQYF.

There are many counts of this clonotype. J is TRBJ2-7 and V is TRBV4-2; TRBD2 matches 7 bases. With V trimmed by 1 base and J by 3 bases, 3 bases remained unmatched. CDR3 size: 14 residues. The germline V gene encodes CDR1 LGHNA and CDR2 YNFKEQ. The CDR3 coding sequence is TGTGCCAGCAGCCAAGTGGGGGGGGTCTACGAGCAGTACTTC. The encoded protein is CASSQVGGVYEQYF.

This clonotype came up a few times. Just one base apart from a much larger clone, this may be a read error. The gene calls are TRBV6-4 and TRBJ1-6; D is unclear. This CDR3 has 13 residues. Per the germline V gene, CDR1 is MRHNA and CDR2 is SNTAGT. The V end lost 6 bases, the J end lost 5 bases, and 8 bases lay between the germline ends. The CDR3: CASRPQDNSPLHF. CDR3 coding DNA: TGTGCCAGCAGACCGCAGGATAATTCACCCCTCCACTTT.

Points on this clonotype: A much larger clone is a single base away; this may be a read error. This chain links TRBV6-6 with TRBJ2-7; D not certain. The V end lost 5 bases, the J end lost 6 bases, and 8 bases lay between the germline ends. Germline V gives CDR1 MNHNY, CDR2 SVGAGI (reference sequence). There are 11 residues in the CDR3. CDR3 residues: CASSHMVEQYF. The CDR3 nucleotides are TGTGCCAGCAGTCACATGGTCGAGCAGTACTTC.

This clonotype occurred many times. The chain couples TRBV5-1 to TRBJ2-3; D is undetermined. The CDR3 spans 12 residues. The V and J ends lost 4 bases and 3 bases respectively, with 6 bases between them. Germline V gene data show CDR1 as SGHRS and CDR2 as YFSETQ. The CDR3 here is CASSPETDTQYF. The CDR3 DNA sequence: TGCGCCAGCAGCCCGGAGACAGATACGCAGTATTTT.